This T cell receptor (beta chain) is from a study of identical twins. Study-wide points: Abundant beta clonotypes from cord blood bore fewer insertions; memory repertoires lacked this pattern. There was more out-of-frame TCR alpha sharing in monozygotic twins than models estimated.

A note on this clonotype: As yet, its antigen is unknown.

Healthy Caucasian individuals made up all the donors. Trimming removed 2 bases at V and 4 bases at J, with 14 bases between. This CDR3 is built from 16 residues. The germline V gene encodes CDR1 MGHRA and CDR2 YSYEKL. Each CDR3 protein gets one entry after TCRdb re-called the 5' RACE reads with MiXCR. This table holds about 100,000 distinct CDR3 sequences, 5.9% found once. The rearrangement links TRBV4-1 to TRBJ2-2, with D uncertain. Specimen: memory T cells sorted from blood. The clonotype comes from a woman aged 50 to 65 in good health. CDR3 nucleotides: TGCGCCAGCAGCCAACCATGGGTGGCCCGCACCGGGGAGCTGTTTTTT. Translation gives CASSQPWVARTGELFF.